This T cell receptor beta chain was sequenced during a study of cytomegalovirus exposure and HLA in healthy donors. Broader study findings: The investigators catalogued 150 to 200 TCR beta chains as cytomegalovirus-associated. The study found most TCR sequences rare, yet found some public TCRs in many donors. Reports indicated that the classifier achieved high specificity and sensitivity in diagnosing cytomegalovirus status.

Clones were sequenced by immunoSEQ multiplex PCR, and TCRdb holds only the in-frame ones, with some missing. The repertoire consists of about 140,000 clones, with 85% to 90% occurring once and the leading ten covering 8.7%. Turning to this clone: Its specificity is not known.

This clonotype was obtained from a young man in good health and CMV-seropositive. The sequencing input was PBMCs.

The CDR3 here is CASSLAGTGVHNSPLHF. The CDR3 DNA follows: TGTGCCAGCAGTTTAGCCGGGACAGGGGTTCACAATTCACCCCTCCACTTT. V gene TRBV27 combines with J gene TRBJ1-6; TRBD1 matches at 10 bases. Trimming removed 2 bases from V and 7 bases from J; junction bases left unmatched: 8. The CDR3 consists of 17 residues. Germline CDR1 is MNHEY and CDR2 is SMNVEV (reference sequence).